Below, 26 T cell receptor beta chains from the same sample are listed, as sequenced in a study of response to subunit inactivated influenza vaccine. In TCRdb, the RT-PCR reads were re-called with MiXCR into one record per CDR3 protein. In the table there are a few hundred thousand distinct CDR3 sequences, 14% of which are singletons. The sample consisted of PBMCs from blood, taken 11 to 12 days after vaccination. The receptors shown here come from a man in his forties or fifties who received an inactivated influenza vaccine.

In its sample, this clonotype was seen many times. The chain is built from TRBV12-3 or TRBV12-4 and TRBJ2-1; D not resolved. The CDR3 totals 13 residues. Trimming left V 6 bases short and J 4 bases short, with 10 bases between. CDR3 sequence reads: CASSRASYNEQFF. The CDR3 nucleotides read TGTGCCAGCAGCCGGGCTTCGTACAATGAGCAGTTCTTC.

This chain links TRBV3-1 with TRBJ2-7; no definite D call. V was trimmed by 1 base and J by 4 bases, leaving 8 bases between them. Germline CDR1 reads LGHDT; CDR2 reads YNNKEL (reference sequence). The CDR3 runs 13 residues. The CDR3 nucleotides read TGTGCCAGCAGCCAAGGGATGTCTTACGAGCAGTACTTC. This encodes CASSQGMSYEQYF.

The rearrangement uses TRBV5-1 and TRBJ2-7; 8 nucleotides line up with TRBD1. The junction had 12 bases not matched to a gene; V was cut back by 4 bases and J by 3 bases. Looked up from germline, CDR1 is SGHRS and CDR2 is YFSETQ. The CDR3 runs 16 residues. In nucleotides, the CDR3 is TGCGCCAGCAGCGTTTCGACCGGGACAGGAATCTACGAGCAGTACTTC. It encodes CASSVSTGTGIYEQYF.

This clonotype came up a few times. The V call is TRBV20-1, the J call TRBJ2-7, with 7 nucleotides matching TRBD1. Trimming removed 1 base from V and 5 bases from J; junction bases left unmatched: 11. From germline, CDR1 is DFQATT and CDR2 SNEGSKA (reference sequence). The CDR3 extends over 15 amino acids. CDR3 DNA: TGCAGTGCTAGAGTAGGGGGCTCTTGGGGTGACGAGCAGTACTTC. Translating gives CSARVGGSWGDEQYF.

The chain has TRBV20-1 and TRBJ2-7, with TRBD2 matching 8 bases. The CDR3 extends over 14 amino acids. Germline V gives CDR1 DFQATT, CDR2 SNEGSKA (reference sequence). V lost 5 bases and J lost 7; bases outside the gene matches: 13. The CDR3 DNA is TGCAGTGCTCCCGTGAACGGCGGGAGGATGGAGCAGTACTTC. It is translated as CSAPVNGGRMEQYF.

This clonotype has only a few counts. The V gene is TRBV5-1, the J gene TRBJ2-7; D is perhaps TRBD2 (6 bases). This CDR3 spans 17 amino acids. Trimming shortened V by 0 bases and J by 7 bases, and 23 bases separated the two germline ends. The germline V gene encodes CDR1 SGHRS and CDR2 YFSETQ. The CDR3 bases are TGCGCCAGCAGCTTGGCCGGGGGTCTAGCTACCTCTAAAGAGCAGTACTTC. Amino acid sequence: CASSLAGGLATSKEQYF.

This chain connects TRBV12-3 or TRBV12-4 to TRBJ2-3; TRBD2 agrees at 13 bases. The CDR3 loop spans 18 amino acids. V lost 6 bases to trimming and J lost 0 bases; unmatched junction nucleotides: 9. In nucleotides, the CDR3 is TGTGCCAGCAGCCCCGGGACTAGCGGGATAATTAGCACAGATACGCAGTATTTT. Translating it yields CASSPGTSGIISTDTQYF.

This chain uses TRBV7-9 with TRBJ2-1; D possibly corresponds to TRBD1 (7 bases). There are 13 residues in the CDR3. Germline V gene lookup returns CDR1 SEHNR and CDR2 FQNEAQ (reference sequence). Trimming stripped 10 bases from V and 4 bases from J, with 14 bases between. This CDR3 is CATRGAEYNEQFF. The CDR3 DNA follows: TGTGCCACCAGGGGGGCAGAATACAATGAGCAGTTCTTC. The whole variable domain, remainder taken from reference TRBV7-9 and TRBJ2-1, is DTGVSQNPRHKITKRGQNVTFRCDPISEHNRLYWYRQTLGQGPEFLTYFQNEAQLEKSRLLSDRFSAERPKGSFSTLEIQRTEQGDSAMYLCATRGAEYNEQFFGPGTRLTVL.

The table lists this clonotype with many counts. The rearrangement links TRBV5-1 to TRBJ2-1, with D unresolved. There are 13 residues in the CDR3. V lost 2 bases and J 6 bases, leaving 9 bases between the germline ends. Germline V CDR1 and CDR2: SGHRS, YFSETQ. The CDR3 region has the DNA TGCGCCAGCAGCTTATTAGCATCCAATGAGCAGTTCTTC. Translated, it gives CASSLLASNEQFF. Combining the CDR3 with reference TRBV5-1 and TRBJ2-1 gives the whole variable domain KAGVTQTPRYLIKTRGQQVTLSCSPISGHRSVSWYQQTPGQGLQFLFEYFSETQRNKGNFPGRFSGRQFSNSRSEMNVSTLELGDSALYLCASSLLASNEQFFGPGTRLTVL.

This clonotype has only a few counts. V usage is TRBV28 and J usage is TRBJ1-2; D remains ambiguous. V was cut by 5 bases and J by 8 bases, with 12 bases left in between. The CDR3 spans 12 residues. CDR1 MDHEN and CDR2 SYDVKM come from the germline V gene. CDR3 protein: CASSDLTRGYTF. DNA for the CDR3: TGTGCCAGCAGTGATTTAACGCGGGGCTACACCTTC.

This rearrangement joins TRBV12-3 or TRBV12-4 to TRBJ2-1, with 11 bases matching TRBD2. Germline trimming cut 5 bases from V and 9 bases from J; bases unmatched to any gene: 12. CDR3 size: 16 residues. This chain's CDR3 is CASSPLSGRASSEQFF. CDR3 nucleotide sequence: TGTGCCAGCAGTCCCCTTAGCGGGAGGGCCTCTAGTGAGCAGTTCTTC.

The V call is TRBV12-3 or TRBV12-4, the J call TRBJ2-1; 7 bases line up with TRBD2. V dropped 0 bases and J dropped 2; count of bases not matched to a gene: 7. This CDR3 comprises 17 residues. The CDR3 sequence is CASSLARGGRTYNEQFF. In DNA form, the CDR3 reads TGTGCCAGCAGTTTAGCGCGGGGCGGGAGAACCTACAATGAGCAGTTCTTC.

This clonotype occurred many times. This chain uses TRBV12-3 or TRBV12-4 with TRBJ2-3, with 8 bases identical to TRBD2. The CDR3 is 15 amino acids. V was clipped by 6 bases and J by 1 base; unmatched bases: 6. The CDR3 is CASRGRSGGTDTQYF. The CDR3 nucleotides are TGTGCCAGCAGAGGCCGTAGCGGGGGCACAGATACGCAGTATTTT.

The gene calls are TRBV24-1 and TRBJ2-4; D may be TRBD2 (5 bases). Germline CDR1 and CDR2: KGHDR and SFDVKD. The V and J ends lost 4 bases and 0 bases respectively, with 15 bases between them. The CDR3 is 17 amino acids. The CDR3 reads CATSDYLDWLAKNIQYF. CDR3 coding DNA: TGTGCCACCAGTGACTACCTGGACTGGTTAGCCAAAAACATTCAGTACTTC.

This chain joins TRBV3-1 and TRBJ2-2; 11 nucleotides line up with TRBD2. Germline V gene data show CDR1 as LGHDT and CDR2 as YNNKEL (reference sequence). V was pared by 2 bases and J by 2 bases, with 1 base of the junction left unmatched. This CDR3 spans 16 amino acids. The CDR3 spells CASSQLAGGNTGELFF. The CDR3 bases are TGTGCCAGCAGCCAACTAGCGGGAGGAAACACCGGGGAGCTGTTTTTT.

This clonotype turned up a few times. CDR3 coding DNA: TGTGCCAGCAGCTTAGGAGGAGGCGGGGGTAGCTACGAGCAGTACTTC. It is translated as CASSLGGGGGSYEQYF. The chain combines TRBV7-2 with TRBJ2-7; 7 bases agree with TRBD2. Germline V gene sequence: CDR1 SGHTA, CDR2 FQGNSA. With 1 base clipped from V and 3 bases from J, the junction kept 9 bases outside the gene matches. The CDR3 has 16 amino acids.

This clonotype showed up many times. CDR3: CASSRTGENTEAFF. The CDR3 DNA follows: TGTGCCAGCAGCCGAACAGGGGAGAACACTGAAGCTTTCTTT. The chain links TRBV7-9 to TRBJ1-1; 7 positions match TRBD1. This CDR3 has 14 amino acids. Germline-derived CDR1 and CDR2 are SEHNR and FQNEAQ (reference sequence). With V trimmed by 5 bases and J by 1 base, 4 bases remained unmatched.

This clonotype was observed a handful of times. The J gene is TRBJ2-3, the V gene TRBV20-1; TRBD2 matches 7 bases. The CDR3 spans 14 residues. Germline-derived CDR1 and CDR2 are DFQATT and SNEGSKA (reference sequence). J was trimmed by 2 bases and V by 5 bases; bases with no gene match: 7. CDR3: CSAVRDYATDTQYF. CDR3 sequence (DNA): TGCAGTGCTGTCCGGGACTACGCCACAGATACGCAGTATTTT.

This clonotype was detected a few times. The CDR3 region has the DNA TGTGCCAGCAGCGAGGGCGGGCTAACGCAGTATTTT. The encoded protein is CASSEGGLTQYF. The chain uses TRBV7-9 and TRBJ2-3, with D maybe TRBD2 (5 bases). V was pared by 5 bases and J by 9 bases, with 12 bases between. The germline gives CDR1 SEHNR, CDR2 FQNEAQ (reference sequence). The CDR3 contains 12 residues.

This chain uses TRBV19 with TRBJ2-5; no clear D gene. The CDR3 loop spans 14 amino acids. The germline gives CDR1 LNHDA, CDR2 SQIVND (reference sequence). Trimming removed 3 bases from V and 1 base from J, with 9 bases in between. CDR3 coding DNA: TGTGCCAGTAGTATCACTAACAGCCAAGAGACCCAGTACTTC. Its translation: CASSITNSQETQYF.

This clonotype has a handful of counts. The chain combines TRBV24-1 with TRBJ2-3, with 10 bases that match TRBD2. The CDR3 runs to 14 residues. Trimming removed 4 bases from V and 5 bases from J; junction bases left unmatched: 2. Germline-derived CDR1 and CDR2 are KGHDR and SFDVKD. The CDR3 DNA follows: TGTGCCACCAGTGACCGGACTAGCGGAGATACGCAGTATTTT. Residues: CATSDRTSGDTQYF.

The V gene is TRBV6-5, the J gene TRBJ2-1; TRBD1 might be the D (5 bases). The ends were cut back, 6 bases at V and 7 bases at J, with 10 bases in the middle. The CDR3 length is 12 residues. Germline V gives CDR1 MNHEY, CDR2 SVGAGI. The CDR3 coding sequence is TGTGCCAGCAGCCACGGACAAAATGAGCAGTTCTTC. Translating it yields CASSHGQNEQFF.

This clonotype turned up a few times. The chain links TRBV7-2 to TRBJ2-5, with 13 bases matching TRBD2. The CDR3 extends over 16 amino acids. The V gene end was trimmed by 5 bases and the J gene end by 4 bases; junction bases not matched to a gene: 7. Germline CDR1 reads SGHTA; CDR2 reads FQGNSA. The CDR3 DNA follows: TGTGCCAGCAGCGAACTAGCGGGGGGGCCTTTAGAGACCCAGTACTTC. Translation gives CASSELAGGPLETQYF.

This clonotype was recorded a few times. CDR3: CSASRSGQGAWNEQFF. Here the CDR3 DNA reads TGCAGTGCTAGCAGGTCGGGTCAGGGGGCCTGGAATGAGCAGTTCTTC. V usage is TRBV20-1 and J usage is TRBJ2-1; 8 bases are a match to TRBD1. The trim removed 3 bases at V and 7 bases at J, leaving 14 bases unmatched. The CDR3 contains 16 residues. Germline V gene sequence: CDR1 DFQATT, CDR2 SNEGSKA (reference sequence).

This clonotype occurred a few times. The gene calls are TRBV10-3 and TRBJ2-7, with 8 bases that match TRBD1. This CDR3 is built from 12 residues. Germline V lookup: CDR1 ENHRY, CDR2 SYGVKD. With 6 bases clipped from V and 5 bases from J, the junction kept 3 bases outside the gene matches. The CDR3: CAISRTGNEQYF. CDR3 bases: TGTGCCATCAGCCGGACAGGGAACGAGCAGTACTTC.

In this sample, this clonotype turned up a few times. The chain uses TRBV29-1 and TRBJ2-4; 7 bases are a match to TRBD2. The length of the CDR3 is 16 residues. The germline gives CDR1 SQVTM, CDR2 ANQGSEA. V lost 4 bases to trimming and J lost 0 bases; unmatched junction nucleotides: 9. The CDR3 loop is CSVGMGGLLAKNIQYF. The CDR3, as DNA: TGCAGCGTTGGCATGGGGGGACTACTAGCCAAAAACATTCAGTACTTC.